The present entry profiles one TCR beta chain with its context. The antigen remains undetermined. The data belong to a study of vaccination effects on CD4 cells after COVID-19. CDR3 length: 16 residues. V dropped 4 bases and J dropped 4; count of bases not matched to a gene: 5. CDR1 is LNHDA, CDR2 SQIVND, per germline (reference sequence). After expansion with viral peptide pools in the ViraFEST assay, antigen-specific CD4+ T cells were sequenced. Subsequent to a culture period of around 10 days, CD4+ T cells were isolated. Participants got two doses of BNT162b2 or mRNA-1273 vaccine. Cultures used 2 million or so PBMC per well, 9 to 10 IU/ml IL-2 and roughly 10 ug/ml peptides. The data were produced by immunoSEQ multiplex PCR, yet TCRdb's version contains in-frame clones alone and is incomplete. This table holds roughly 70,000 clones, less than 80% found once. Overall study results and limits: Convalescent patients were scarce, and early post-infection timepoints were absent.

V is TRBV19 and J is TRBJ2-3; 13 bases map to TRBD2. The input for sequencing was CD4+ T cells from PBMCs cultured with HCoV-OC43 spike peptides, taken after COVID-19 vaccination. Subset meaning: HCoV-OC43 spike overlapping peptide pool stimulation. The receptor was derived from a human donor who received a COVID-19 vaccine. DNA of the CDR3: TGTGCCAGTAGTAGGGAACTAGCGGGGGGGGCAGATACGCAGTATTTT. It encodes CASSRELAGGADTQYF.